This record concerns one TCR beta chain sequence. Trimming took off 5 bases at V and 12 bases at J, with 14 bases between the two ends. CDR3 length: 11 amino acids. CDR1 is SQVTM and CDR2 is ANQGSEA in the germline V gene. This sample was taken from a study of blood T cells in healthy people across ages. A second PCR, run for roughly 7 to 11 cycles, used a sample-barcoded 5' primer plus a J-beta primer mix. TCRdb reprocessed the 5' RACE reads via MiXCR and lists one record per CDR3 protein. Among more than 800,000 distinct CDR3 sequences, under 45% were seen once, and the ten largest hold approximately 17%.

This TCR came from a woman aged 55-69 years in good health. This rearrangement joins TRBV29-1 to TRBJ2-1; D is uncertain. Source material: blood. In DNA form, the CDR3 reads TGCAGCGTTCAGTCCCCCTCCGGGCAGTTCTTC. This sequence encodes CSVQSPSGQFF.